The rows below give T cell receptor beta chains drawn from one sample of a study of blood T cell repertoires in COVID-19. Method: immunoSEQ multiplex PCR; TCRdb's copy keeps in-frame clones and lacks some. Here the sample spans roughly 200,000 clones, 70% to 90% being singletons. The sequenced sample consisted of peripheral blood. The receptors originated from a woman between 65 and 79 years old with active or convalescent COVID-19. The CDR3 runs from the conserved cysteine through the conserved F or W. A D gene is named only where the DNA matches it firmly. Clone size appears in some rows only: once, few, many, or a class for an expanded clone.

.	TRBJ2-5	.	TRBV6-5	CAVYSGLPQETQYF	TGTGCCGTATATAGCGGACTACCACAAGAGACCCAGTACTTC
.	TRBJ2-1	.	TRBV3-1/TRBV3-2	CASSQDIYVGGNEQFF	TGTGCCAGCAGCCAAGACATCTACGTCGGCGGGAATGAGCAGTTCTTC
TRBD2	TRBJ2-1	.	TRBV18	CASSPPAGGPYNEQFF	TGTGCCAGCTCACCTCCCGCGGGAGGCCCCTACAATGAGCAGTTCTTC
.	TRBJ2-3	.	TRBV24-1	CATSDLGSTENTDTQYF	TGTGCCACCAGTGATTTGGGGTCTACAGAGAACACAGATACGCAGTATTTT
TRBD2	TRBJ2-1	.	TRBV5-4	CASSYREGPYNEQFF	TGTGCCAGCAGCTATCGGGAGGGCCCCTACAATGAGCAGTTCTTC
.	TRBJ1-1	.	TRBV18	CASSPFLSGAVTEAFF	TGTGCCAGCTCACCATTTTTGTCAGGGGCTGTCACTGAAGCTTTCTTT
TRBD2	TRBJ2-1	.	TRBV18	CASSPPAGGYNEQFF	TGTGCCAGCTCACCACCAGCGGGGGGCTACAATGAGCAGTTCTTC
TRBD1	TRBJ1-1	.	TRBV29-1	CSAGQGATEAFF	TGCAGCGCCGGACAGGGCGCGACTGAAGCTTTCTTT
TRBD1	TRBJ2-2	.	TRBV9	CASSVATKTGVGTGELFF	TGTGCCAGCAGCGTAGCTACGAAGACAGGGGTGGGCACCGGGGAGCTGTTTTTT
.	TRBJ2-1	.	TRBV6-5	CASQGVGEQFF	TGTGCCAGCCAAGGGGTAGGTGAGCAGTTCTTC
TRBD2	TRBJ2-1	.	TRBV15	CATSRDGRASGHEQFF	TGTGCCACCAGCAGAGATGGGAGGGCGTCGGGGCATGAGCAGTTCTTC
.	TRBJ2-5	.	TRBV5-1	CASSLQGLETQYF	TGCGCCAGCAGCTTACAGGGCCTTGAGACCCAGTACTTC
.	TRBJ2-7	.	TRBV3-1/TRBV3-2	CASSQDALASRYSYEQYF	TGTGCCAGCAGCCAAGATGCCCTAGCCTCTAGATACTCCTACGAGCAGTACTTC
TRBD1	TRBJ2-7	.	TRBV11-2	CASSLAGTEFDEQYF	TGTGCCAGCAGCTTAGCCGGGACAGAATTCGACGAGCAGTACTTC
.	TRBJ1-2	.	TRBV7-9	CASSRLGRDYGYTF	TGTGCCAGCAGTCGGCTGGGGCGCGACTATGGCTACACCTTC
TRBD2	TRBJ2-7	.	TRBV7-8	CASTREGLAGLSYEQYF	TGTGCCAGCACCCGAGAGGGGCTAGCGGGACTCTCCTACGAGCAGTACTTC
.	TRBJ1-2	.	TRBV11-2	CASSSGQLAGGYTF	TGTGCCAGCAGCTCCGGACAGTTGGCCGGGGGCTACACCTTC
.	TRBJ2-3	.	TRBV11-2	CASSGTSIGTDTQYF	TGTGCCAGCAGCGGCACTAGCATCGGCACAGATACGCAGTATTTT
TRBD2	TRBJ2-1	.	TRBV14	CASSRLGLAGGPNEQFF	TGTGCCAGCAGCCGCCTCGGGCTAGCGGGAGGTCCCAATGAGCAGTTCTTC
.	TRBJ2-1	.	TRBV29-1	CSVNSFSYNEQFF	TGCAGCGTAAATAGCTTCTCCTACAATGAGCAGTTCTTC
.	TRBJ1-1	.	TRBV7-8	CASSPLQTANTEAFF	TGTGCCAGCAGCCCCTTACAGACCGCGAACACTGAAGCTTTCTTT
TRBD1	TRBJ2-7	.	TRBV7-2	CASSNPPGQSYEQYF	TGTGCCAGCAGCAACCCGCCGGGACAGTCATACGAGCAGTACTTC
.	TRBJ2-7	.	TRBV2	CASSEVGGAYEQYF	TGTGCCAGCAGTGAAGTCGGCGGCGCCTACGAGCAGTACTTC
.	TRBJ1-2	.	TRBV7-2	CASSFGGINYGYTF	TGTGCCAGCAGCTTTGGGGGCATAAACTATGGCTACACCTTC
.	TRBJ2-1	.	TRBV5-6	CASSTLTTPSDEQFF	TGTGCCAGCAGCACCTTAACAACCCCCTCAGATGAGCAGTTCTTC
TRBD1	TRBJ1-1	.	TRBV19	CASSPGRQGAGTEAFF	TGTGCCAGTAGTCCCGGTAGACAGGGGGCGGGCACTGAAGCTTTCTTT
.	TRBJ1-2	.	TRBV7-8	CASSPRDMGYTF	TGTGCCAGCAGCCCTCGGGACATGGGCTACACCTTC
.	TRBJ2-3	.	TRBV6-1	CASSEERGTDTQYF	TGTGCCAGCAGTGAAGAACGGGGCACAGATACGCAGTATTTT
TRBD1	TRBJ2-7	few	TRBV7-9	CASSLGTGGSYEQYF	TGTGCCAGCAGCTTAGGGACAGGGGGCTCCTACGAGCAGTACTTC
.	TRBJ1-1	.	TRBV6-2/TRBV6-3	CASSYPGESTEAFF	TGTGCCAGCAGTTACCCAGGGGAGAGCACTGAAGCTTTCTTT
TRBD1	TRBJ1-4	.	TRBV5-1	CASSITGGVNEKLFF	TGCGCCAGCAGCATTACAGGGGGAGTTAATGAAAAACTGTTTTTT
.	TRBJ2-4	.	TRBV27	CASSLSKGQAKNIQYF	TGTGCCAGCAGTTTATCGAAGGGACAAGCCAAAAACATTCAGTACTTC
TRBD1	TRBJ2-5	.	TRBV3-1/TRBV3-2	CASSHTGGPETQYF	TGTGCCAGCAGCCACACAGGGGGTCCGGAGACCCAGTACTTC
TRBD2	TRBJ2-2	.	TRBV2	CASSFGLAGGAGELFF	TGTGCCAGCAGTTTTGGACTAGCGGGAGGAGCCGGGGAGCTGTTTTTT
TRBD1	TRBJ1-2	.	TRBV19	CASIDREFGYTF	TGTGCCAGTATTGACAGGGAATTTGGCTACACCTTC
TRBD2	TRBJ2-4	.	TRBV10-1	CASSDGGRRDIQYF	TGCGCCAGCAGTGACGGCGGGAGGAGGGACATTCAGTACTTC
.	TRBJ2-2	.	TRBV28	CASRAARDWNTGELFF	TGTGCCAGCAGGGCCGCGCGGGATTGGAACACCGGGGAGCTGTTTTTT
TRBD2	TRBJ2-2	.	TRBV24-1	CATSLGTQFGTSETGELFF	TGTGCCACCAGCCTCGGGACACAATTTGGGACTAGTGAGACCGGGGAGCTGTTTTTT
.	TRBJ1-1	.	TRBV3-1/TRBV3-2	CASSPRGVRGAFF	TGTGCCAGCAGCCCCCGAGGAGTTAGAGGGGCTTTCTTT
.	TRBJ1-2	.	TRBV28	CASSPDTRTSYGYTF	TGTGCCAGCAGTCCCGATACGAGGACTAGCTATGGCTACACCTTC
TRBD2	TRBJ2-1	few	TRBV19	CASSKAGGTRGEQFF	TGTGCCAGTAGTAAAGCGGGAGGGACACGGGGTGAGCAGTTCTTC
.	TRBJ2-2	.	TRBV6-7	CASTPKSNSNTGELFF	TGTGCCAGCACCCCAAAATCCAACTCGAACACCGGGGAGCTGTTTTTT
.	TRBJ1-4	few	TRBV6-5	CASRAEGASNEKLFF	TGTGCCAGCAGGGCTGAGGGCGCGTCTAATGAAAAACTGTTTTTT
.	TRBJ2-5	.	TRBV18	CASSPSRETQYF	TGTGCCAGCTCACCAAGTAGAGAGACCCAGTACTTC
TRBD1	TRBJ1-2	.	TRBV18	CASSKDRENYGYTF	TGTGCCAGCTCAAAAGACAGGGAAAACTATGGCTACACCTTC
.	TRBJ1-4	few	TRBV5-1	CASSLAGGVGITTNEKLFF	TGCGCCAGCAGCTTGGCGGGGGGCGTAGGGATCACAACTAATGAAAAACTGTTTTTT
TRBD2	TRBJ2-2	.	TRBV18	CASSPPGGGTGELFF	TGTGCCAGCTCACCCCCCGGGGGGGGCACCGGGGAGCTGTTTTTT
.	TRBJ2-5	.	TRBV24-1	CATSVRGREETQYF	TGTGCCACCAGTGTGAGGGGCCGGGAGGAGACCCAGTACTTC
.	TRBJ2-5	.	TRBV7-8	CASSLSNVRETQYF	TGTGCCAGCAGCTTAAGTAACGTTCGGGAGACCCAGTACTTC
.	TRBJ2-7	.	TRBV10-3	CAISRSGGGEQYF	TGTGCCATCAGTCGCTCAGGCGGAGGCGAGCAGTACTTC
.	TRBJ1-2	few	TRBV29-1	CSVDRGDGYTF	TGCAGCGTTGACCGGGGGGATGGCTACACCTTC
TRBD2	TRBJ2-7	.	TRBV6-1	CASSGTSGRPDPYEQYF	TGTGCCAGCAGTGGGACTAGCGGGAGGCCAGATCCCTACGAGCAGTACTTC
.	TRBJ1-2	.	TRBV24-1	CATSDSRRYGYTF	TGTGCCACCAGTGATTCCCGCCGGTATGGCTACACCTTC
.	TRBJ1-1	.	TRBV18	CASSPSVNTEAFF	TGTGCCAGCTCACCGTCGGTGAACACTGAAGCTTTCTTT
.	TRBJ2-2	.	TRBV25-1	CASRDRLTGELFF	TGTGCCAGCAGAGACAGACTCACCGGGGAGCTGTTTTTT
TRBD2	TRBJ2-5	once	TRBV29-1	CSVGPAGELLETQYF	TGCAGCGTTGGGCCAGCGGGAGAGTTGTTGGAGACCCAGTACTTC